A selection of T cell receptor beta chains follows, all from one sample in a study of beta chain features in type 1 diabetes. TCRdb's copy holds only in-frame clones and misses some; the assay was immunoSEQ multiplex PCR. Seen here are more than 550,000 clones, over 13% observed once, and the top ten hold just under 0.04%. The specimen was naive CD4+ T cells from blood. These receptors all come from a man younger than 35 with type 1 diabetes. The CDR3 runs from the conserved cysteine through the conserved F or W. D genes are given only for firm matches. Some rows have no size entry. The others give once, few or many, or a class for an expanded clone.

few	TRBV5-1	TRBJ1-4	NA	TGCGCCAGCAGCGACGCGGTCGGTGAAAAACTGTTTTTT	CASSDAVGEKLFF
NA	TRBV10-3	TRBJ1-4	TRBD1	TGTGCCATCAGTGAGTCCGGGACAGGGTATGAAAAACTGTTTTTT	CAISESGTGYEKLFF
NA	TRBV30	TRBJ1-1	TRBD1	TGTGCCTGGAGTCGGACAGGGGGTAGTAGGGCTTTCTTT	CAWSRTGGSRAFF
NA	TRBV29-1	TRBJ2-6	NA	TGCAGCGTTGACTCTGGGGCCAACGTCCTGACTTTC	CSVDSGANVLTF
few	TRBV19	TRBJ2-3	NA	TGTGCCAGTAGTATGGGCCCCCGCGGGACAGATACGCAGTATTTT	CASSMGPRGTDTQYF
NA	TRBV7-2	TRBJ2-3	TRBD2	TGTGCCAGCAGCTTATTTAGCGGGGCGCAAAGCACAGATACGCAGTATTTT	CASSLFSGAQSTDTQYF
NA	TRBV18	TRBJ1-2	TRBD1	TGTGCCAGCTCCGTGAAAACAGGGGACTATGGCTACACCTTC	CASSVKTGDYGYTF
NA	TRBV25-1	TRBJ2-3	NA	TGTGCCAGCAGGGACCTGGAGGCAGATACGCAGTATTTT	CASRDLEADTQYF
few	TRBV7-9	TRBJ2-3	NA	TGTGCCAGCGGAAGTCTTCCGATCCCAGATACGCAGTATTTT	CASGSLPIPDTQYF
NA	TRBV6-1	TRBJ1-1	NA	TGTGCCAGCAGTGTCCGATCAGAGAACACTGAAGCTTTCTTT	CASSVRSENTEAFF
NA	TRBV29-1	TRBJ2-1	NA	TGCAGCGTTGAAGATACACAGTTTGGATATGAGCAGTTCTTC	CSVEDTQFGYEQFF
NA	TRBV13	TRBJ2-5	NA	TGTGCCAGCAGCTCAGCAGGGTTTGGGACCCAGTACTTC	CASSSAGFGTQYF
NA	TRBV7-9	TRBJ2-2	TRBD1	TGTGCCAGCAGCCCGACGGGGACAGTAACCGGGGAGCTGTTTTTT	CASSPTGTVTGELFF
few	TRBV18	TRBJ1-2	NA	TGTGCCAGCTCGCCTATCGAGCCGAATCCCTATGGCTACACCTTC	CASSPIEPNPYGYTF
NA	TRBV6-4	TRBJ2-1	TRBD1	TGTGCCAGCAGTGGGTCCGAAGGGACAGCCAATGAGCAGTTCTTC	CASSGSEGTANEQFF
few	TRBV21-1	TRBJ1-1	NA	TGTGCCAGCAGCGGCCGACAGGGGAACACTGAAGCTTTCTTT	CASSGRQGNTEAFF
few	TRBV7-2	TRBJ1-2	NA	TGTGCCAGCAGCTTAAACCCAGGGGATTTTAATGGCTACACCTTC	CASSLNPGDFNGYTF
NA	TRBV6-5	TRBJ2-3	TRBD1	TGTGCCAGCAGGTTCCAGGGGGCACTAGATACGCAGTATTTT	CASRFQGALDTQYF
few	TRBV9	TRBJ2-3	NA	TGTGCCAGCAGCGCCCAACTGGTCGTGGGGCCAGATACGCAGTATTTT	CASSAQLVVGPDTQYF
few	TRBV18	TRBJ2-7	NA	TGTGCCAGCTCAATGAGCTCCTACGAGCAGTACTTC	CASSMSSYEQYF
few	TRBV5-4	TRBJ1-1	NA	TGTGCCAGCAGTTATCGCGTTAATTGGGGGGGCGGCGCTGAAGCTTTCTTT	CASSYRVNWGGGAEAFF
few	TRBV6-6	TRBJ1-3	NA	TGTGCCAGCAGTGGCTCCTCTGGAAACACCATATATTTT	CASSGSSGNTIYF
NA	TRBV30	TRBJ1-1	NA	TGTGCCTGGAGTGCCGAACTGAACACTGAAGCTTTCTTT	CAWSAELNTEAFF
few	TRBV30	TRBJ2-1	TRBD2	TGTGCCTGGAGACTAGCGGGAGGGCCCAATGAGCAGTTCTTC	CAWRLAGGPNEQFF
NA	TRBV19	TRBJ2-2	NA	TGTGCCAGTAGTCCCCGGCACGGACACCGCGGGGAGCTGTTTTTT	CASSPRHGHRGELFF
NA	TRBV4-3	TRBJ2-2	TRBD2	TGCGCCAGCAGCCAGGATCTTACCGGGACTAGCGGGGTAGTCGGGGAGCTGTTTTTT	CASSQDLTGTSGVVGELFF
few	TRBV29-1	TRBJ2-3	NA	TGCAGCGTTGAAGAACGGCAGGCCCCAGCAGATACGCAGTATTTT	CSVEERQAPADTQYF
few	TRBV2	TRBJ1-4	NA	TGTGCCAGCCGGACCTCAACTAATGAAAAACTGTTTTTT	CASRTSTNEKLFF
NA	TRBV5-1	TRBJ2-3	TRBD2	TGCGCCAGCAGCGAGGGACTAGCGGGAGCAGATACGCAGTATTTT	CASSEGLAGADTQYF
few	TRBV18	TRBJ2-5	TRBD1	TGTGCCAGCTCCGGACAGGACCAAGAGACCCAGTACTTC	CASSGQDQETQYF
NA	TRBV11-3	TRBJ2-3	NA	TGTGCCAGCAGCTTAGGTAGCGCTGCTCTGGCAGATACGCAGTATTTT	CASSLGSAALADTQYF
few	TRBV30	TRBJ2-2	NA	TGTGCCTGGAGTGCAACAGACTCGAACACCGGGGAGCTGTTTTTT	CAWSATDSNTGELFF
few	TRBV4-2	TRBJ2-5	TRBD2	TGTGCCAGCAGCCTCTCCGGGACTAGCGGGTACCAAGAGACCCAGTACTTC	CASSLSGTSGYQETQYF
NA	TRBV30	TRBJ1-5	TRBD1	TGTGCCTGGGGAGTGGGACAGGGCATTCCCCAGCATTTT	CAWGVGQGIPQHF
NA	TRBV25-1	TRBJ2-3	TRBD2	TGTGCCAGCAGTGAACTTTTGGGGAGGGTTGGCACAGATACGCAGTATTTT	CASSELLGRVGTDTQYF
NA	TRBV2	TRBJ2-1	TRBD2	TGTGCCAGCAGTGAAGCGGCTAGCGGGATGGTTAACAATGAGCAGTTCTTC	CASSEAASGMVNNEQFF
few	TRBV7-9	TRBJ1-1	NA	TGTGCCAGCAGCTTACACGAGGGAATTACTGAAGCTTTCTTT	CASSLHEGITEAFF
NA	TRBV30	TRBJ1-4	NA	TGTGCCTGGAGTTATCGTCAAATGAATGAAAAACTGTTTTTT	CAWSYRQMNEKLFF
NA	TRBV27	TRBJ2-7	NA	TGTGCCAGCAGTGGTCCGAGAGGGCGCTCCTACGAGCAGTACTTC	CASSGPRGRSYEQYF
NA	TRBV7-2	TRBJ2-3	TRBD1	TGTGCCAGCAGTGACAGGGAAAGTGGAACGGATACGCAGTATTTT	CASSDRESGTDTQYF
NA	TRBV28	TRBJ1-2	TRBD1	TGTGCCAGCAGTCCTGGACAGGGCTCCTATGGCTACACCTTC	CASSPGQGSYGYTF
NA	TRBV30	TRBJ1-6	TRBD1	TGTGCCTGGGACAGGGGTCGCTCACCCCTCCACTTT	CAWDRGRSPLHF
NA	TRBV20-1	TRBJ2-3	NA	TGCAGCGGTCCCCACACAGATACGCAGTATTTT	CSGPHTDTQYF
NA	TRBV11-3	TRBJ2-2	NA	TGTGCCAGCAGCCCAATTTGGGGCCCCATGGGTGACGGGGAGCTGTTTTTT	CASSPIWGPMGDGELFF
NA	TRBV7-2	TRBJ2-2	NA	TGTGCCAGCGGCCTGGGACCGTATAACACCGGGGAGCTGTTTTTT	CASGLGPYNTGELFF